This T cell receptor beta chain stems from a study of PD-L1 blockade in urothelial cancer. Study-level information: Atezolizumab 1,200 mg was given intravenously every 3 weeks, starting 2014. Samples came from 3 weeks, at the second dose, and 6 weeks into treatment.

The CDR3 runs 15 residues. V shed 0 bases and J shed 4 bases, with 12 bases lying between them. Germline CDR1 reads MGHRA; CDR2 reads YSYEKL. Libraries were prepared by immunoSEQ multiplex PCR; TCRdb keeps only in-frame clonotypes and omits some of them. Among fewer than 60,000 clones listed, 85% were seen once. Time point given: pretreatment peripheral blood. As concerns this clone: Its antigen remains unknown.

Findings and caveats of the study: Those with durable benefit had larger increases in tumor-associated blood clones at 3 weeks.

This receptor was obtained from a man between 70 and 80 years old with urothelial cancer. The gene calls are TRBV4-1 and TRBJ2-5; D is perhaps TRBD1 (7 bases). The starting material was PBMCs, obtained around atezolizumab (anti-PD-L1) treatment. CDR3: CASSQEARGAETQYF. Here the CDR3 DNA reads TGCGCCAGCAGCCAAGAAGCCAGGGGGGCAGAGACCCAGTACTTC.